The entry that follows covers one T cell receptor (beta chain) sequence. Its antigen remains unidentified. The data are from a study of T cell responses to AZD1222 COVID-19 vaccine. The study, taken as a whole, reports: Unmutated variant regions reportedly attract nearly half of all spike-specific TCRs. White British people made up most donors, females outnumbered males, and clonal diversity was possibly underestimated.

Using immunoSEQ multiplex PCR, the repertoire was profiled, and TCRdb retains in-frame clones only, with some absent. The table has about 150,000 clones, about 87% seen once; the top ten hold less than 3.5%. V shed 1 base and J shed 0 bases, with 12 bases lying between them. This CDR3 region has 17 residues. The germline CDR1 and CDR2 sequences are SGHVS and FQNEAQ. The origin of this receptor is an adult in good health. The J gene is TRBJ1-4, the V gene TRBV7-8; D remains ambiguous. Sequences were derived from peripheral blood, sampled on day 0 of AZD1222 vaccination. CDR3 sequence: CASSLVKGYATNEKLFF. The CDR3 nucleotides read TGTGCCAGCAGCTTAGTTAAGGGATACGCAACTAATGAAAAACTGTTTTTT.